What follows are 20 T cell receptor beta chains derived from one specimen sequenced in a study of T cell changes during pregnancy in multiple sclerosis. The table came from immunoSEQ multiplex PCR; TCRdb's copy has only in-frame clones and leaves some out. In the table there are tens of thousands of clones, roughly 88% of which are singletons. This sample comprised peripheral blood, obtained in the first trimester of pregnancy. The source is a female donor in good health, enrolled as a control in a pregnancy study.

The chain is built from TRBV5-4 and TRBJ2-7; 9 bases map to TRBD2. Trimming took 2 bases from V and 2 from J; bases not matched to a gene: 5. Germline loops: CDR1 SGHNT, CDR2 YYREEE (reference sequence). The CDR3 loop spans 15 amino acids. CDR3 sequence: CASSFERGDTYEQYF. As DNA, the CDR3 is TGTGCCAGCAGCTTCGAGCGGGGGGACACCTACGAGCAGTACTTC. The full variable domain, its missing parts supplied by reference TRBV5-4 and TRBJ2-7, is ETGVTQSPTHLIKTRGQQVTLRCSSQSGHNTVSWYQQALGQGPQFIFQYYREEENGRGNFPPRFSGLQFPNYSSELNVNALELDDSALYLCASSFERGDTYEQYFGPGTRLTVT.

The chain is built from TRBV5-6 and TRBJ2-1, with D perhaps TRBD1 (6 bases). Deletions cut 0 bases from V and 10 bases from J, with 11 bases between. The germline CDR1 and CDR2 sequences are SGHDT and YYEEEE. The CDR3 runs to 13 residues. CDR3 residues: CASSLGTAGEQFF. The CDR3 DNA reads as TGTGCCAGCAGCTTGGGGACAGCAGGCGAGCAGTTCTTC. Full variable domain (rest looked up from reference TRBV5-6 and TRBJ2-1): DAGVTQSPTHLIKTRGQQVTLRCSPKSGHDTVSWYQQALGQGPQFIFQYYEEEERQRGNFPDRFSGHQFPNYSSELNVNALLLGDSALYLCASSLGTAGEQFFGPGTRLTVL.

A single count supports this clone. This chain links TRBV27 with TRBJ2-7; TRBD1 aligns across 9 bases. The CDR3 covers 15 residues. Germline V gene sequence: CDR1 MNHEY, CDR2 SMNVEV (reference sequence). V shed 6 bases, J shed 0 bases, and the junction held 6 bases outside the gene matches. The CDR3 DNA is TGTGCCAGCAGGACAGGACAGGGGACCTCCTACGAGCAGTACTTC. Residues: CASRTGQGTSYEQYF.

The chain couples TRBV9 to TRBJ1-2; TRBD1 matches at 8 bases. From germline, CDR1 is SGDLS and CDR2 YYNGEE. The V segment lost 0 bases and the J segment 6 bases; nucleotides outside the gene matches: 7. The CDR3 has 15 residues. This CDR3 is CASSVEAGGVDGYTF. In nucleotides, the CDR3 is TGTGCCAGCAGCGTAGAAGCAGGGGGCGTTGATGGCTACACCTTC.

V usage is TRBV18 and J usage is TRBJ2-1; D is undetermined. The CDR3 contains 13 residues. Germline CDR1 is KGHSH and CDR2 is LQKENI. Trimming shortened V by 1 base and J by 4 bases, and 5 bases separated the two germline ends. CDR3 in amino acids: CASSPREYNEQFF. DNA for the CDR3: TGTGCCAGCTCACCACGCGAGTACAATGAGCAGTTCTTC.

The J gene is TRBJ1-1, the V gene TRBV28, with TRBD1 identical over 8 bases. The CDR3 contains 16 residues. Germline CDR1 reads MDHEN; CDR2 reads SYDVKM. V lost 8 bases, J lost 0 bases, and 11 bases stayed unmatched. The DNA for the CDR3 is TGTGCCAGCCCTCCACAGGGGGGGATCATGAACACTGAAGCTTTCTTT. It codes for CASPPQGGIMNTEAFF.

The chain links TRBV27 to TRBJ2-5; 8 bases align to TRBD1. Germline values: CDR1 MNHEY, CDR2 SMNVEV (reference sequence). This CDR3 contains 13 residues. The CDR3 nucleotides are TGTGCGACCCGCAGGGGGCTAGGTGAGACCCAGTACTTC. Its protein product is CATRRGLGETQYF.

This chain joins TRBV11-2 and TRBJ1-1, with D possibly matching TRBD1 (5 bases). CDR3 length equals 14 residues. The V and J ends lost 1 base and 3 bases respectively, with 9 bases between them. CDR1 and CDR2 from the germline V gene are SGHAT and FQNNGV. CDR3 in amino acids: CASSLGGTHTEAFF. CDR3 sequence (DNA): TGTGCCAGCAGCTTAGGGGGGACTCACACTGAAGCTTTCTTT.

This sequence joins TRBV10-3 and TRBJ2-7; 11 bases agree with TRBD2. After removal of 4 bases from V and 1 base from J, the junction contained 6 bases not matched to a gene. The germline V gene has CDR1 ENHRY and CDR2 SYGVKD. The CDR3 extends over 16 amino acids. This CDR3 is CAISASTSGESYEQYF. The CDR3 nucleotides are TGTGCCATCAGTGCCTCGACTAGCGGGGAATCCTACGAGCAGTACTTC.

V is TRBV30 and J is TRBJ2-7; no definite D call. Trimming shortened V by 3 bases and J by 3 bases, and 9 bases separated the two germline ends. The length of the CDR3 is 12 residues. The germline V gene has CDR1 GTSNPN and CDR2 SVGIG (reference sequence). The chain's CDR3 is CAWRPGGYEQYF. The CDR3, as DNA: TGTGCCTGGAGACCCGGCGGCTACGAGCAGTACTTC. Together with reference TRBV30 and TRBJ2-7, the CDR3 gives the full variable domain: SQTIHQWPATLVQPVGSPLSLECTVEGTSNPNLYWYRQAAGRGLQLLFYSVGIGQISSEVPQNLSASRPQDRQFILSSKKLLLSDSGFYLCAWRPGGYEQYFGPGTRLTVT.

The chain joins TRBV10-2 to TRBJ2-3; 12 bases line up with TRBD2. V shed 10 bases, J shed 1 base, and the junction held 9 bases outside the gene matches. The CDR3 runs 16 residues. From germline, CDR1 is WSHSY and CDR2 SAAADI. The CDR3 reads CATKPRLAGGTDTQYF. CDR3 sequence (DNA): TGCGCCACCAAACCTAGACTAGCGGGGGGCACAGATACGCAGTATTTT.

The V gene is TRBV10-3, the J gene TRBJ2-2; 11 nucleotides line up with TRBD2. The germline CDR1 and CDR2 sequences are ENHRY and SYGVKD. Trimming removed 10 bases from V and 5 bases from J; junction bases left unmatched: 6. CDR3 length equals 14 residues. As DNA, the CDR3 is TGTGCCACCCTAGCGGGAGGTCATACCGGGGAGCTGTTTTTT. It translates to CATLAGGHTGELFF.

This clone was seen a few times. One junction end does not reproduce the germline sequence, and a read error may be involved. V is TRBV18 and J is TRBJ1-5, with D unresolved. The length of the CDR3 is 15 residues. The V gene's germline CDR1 is KGHSH and CDR2 LQKENI. The CDR3, as DNA: TGTGCCAGTTCACCACGGGCGTCTCACAATCAGCCCCAGCATTTT. This translates into CASSPRASHNQPQHF.

The CDR3, as DNA: TGTGCCAGCAGTCAATTCCTCCAACAGGTCCTAAAGAACACCATATATTTT. It codes for CASSQFLQQVLKNTIYF. The chain is built from TRBV4-2 and TRBJ1-3; D possibly corresponds to TRBD1 (5 bases). V gave up 6 bases and J gave up 7 bases, with 25 bases separating them. The CDR3 runs to 17 residues. Germline V gene data show CDR1 as LGHNA and CDR2 as YNFKEQ.

The chain links TRBV30 to TRBJ1-4; 7 nucleotides match TRBD1. V trimming: 5 bases; J trimming: 8 bases; junction bases outside the gene matches: 8. There are 13 residues in the CDR3. Germline CDR1 is GTSNPN and CDR2 is SVGIG (reference sequence). DNA for the CDR3: TGTGCCTGGGGCTCCGGGGACAGCGAAAAACTGTTTTTT. This codes for CAWGSGDSEKLFF.

This chain joins TRBV14 and TRBJ2-3; no clear D. The CDR3 loop spans 13 amino acids. Germline CDR1 SGHDN, CDR2 FVKESK. Trimming took off 0 bases at V and 7 bases at J, with 8 bases between the two ends. The CDR3 loop is CASSQEARNTQYF. The CDR3 nucleotides are TGTGCCAGCAGCCAAGAGGCGAGGAATACGCAGTATTTT.

In nucleotides, the CDR3 is TGTGCCAGCAGTGAACGGGACAGGGGTGATGGCTACACCTTC. This codes for CASSERDRGDGYTF. The chain uses TRBV2 and TRBJ1-2; 10 nucleotides align to TRBD1. The CDR3 length is 14 residues. J gave up 6 bases and V 2 bases, and 3 bases lay outside the gene matches. Germline V gives CDR1 SNHLY, CDR2 FYNNEI.

The V and J genes are TRBV7-9 and TRBJ1-3; D is unclear. This CDR3 is 13 amino acids long. Trimming removed 2 bases from V and 4 bases from J, with 6 bases in between. Germline V gives CDR1 SEHNR, CDR2 FQNEAQ (reference sequence). CDR3 in amino acids: CASSLRGGNTIYF. CDR3 DNA: TGTGCCAGCAGCTTAAGAGGGGGAAACACCATATATTTT.

This rearrangement joins TRBV5-5 to TRBJ1-2; D possibly corresponds to TRBD1 (6 bases). Trimming shortened V by 1 base and J by 6 bases, and 19 bases separated the two germline ends. CDR1 and CDR2 from the germline V gene are SGHKS and YYEKEE (reference sequence). The CDR3 runs to 16 residues. The chain's CDR3 is CASSLIAQGSVDGYTF. The CDR3 DNA is TGTGCCAGCAGCTTGATTGCTCAGGGGTCGGTTGATGGCTACACCTTC.

The chain couples TRBV5-1 to TRBJ1-2; D possibly corresponds to TRBD1 (6 bases). Trimming left V 4 bases short and J 0 bases short, with 16 bases between. Germline V lookup: CDR1 SGHRS, CDR2 YFSETQ. This CDR3 is 16 amino acids long. CDR3 nucleotides: TGCGCCAGCAGCCTGGGGGGCGGAACGGCTAACTATGGCTACACCTTC. Its translation: CASSLGGGTANYGYTF.